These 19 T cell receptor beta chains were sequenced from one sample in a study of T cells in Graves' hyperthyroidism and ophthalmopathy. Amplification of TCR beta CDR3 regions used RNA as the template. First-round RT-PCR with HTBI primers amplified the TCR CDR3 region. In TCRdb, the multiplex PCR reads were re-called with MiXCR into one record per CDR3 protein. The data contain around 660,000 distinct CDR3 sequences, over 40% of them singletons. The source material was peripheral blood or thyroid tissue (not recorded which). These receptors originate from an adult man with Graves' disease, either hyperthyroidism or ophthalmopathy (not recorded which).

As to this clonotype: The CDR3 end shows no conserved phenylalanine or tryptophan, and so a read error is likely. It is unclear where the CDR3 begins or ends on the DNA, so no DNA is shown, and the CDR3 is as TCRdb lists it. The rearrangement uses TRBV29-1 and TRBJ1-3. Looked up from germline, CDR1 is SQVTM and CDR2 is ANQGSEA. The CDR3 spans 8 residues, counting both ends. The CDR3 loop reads CSVEDFVP.

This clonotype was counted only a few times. The CDR3 here is CASSLARSDTQYF. CDR3 sequence (DNA): TGTGCCAGCAGCTTAGCGCGTTCAGATACGCAGTATTTT. The chain uses TRBV7-8 and TRBJ2-3; D remains ambiguous. The CDR3 totals 13 residues. Germline V CDR1 and CDR2: SGHVS, FQNEAQ. Trimming left V 0 bases short and J 4 bases short, with 5 bases between.

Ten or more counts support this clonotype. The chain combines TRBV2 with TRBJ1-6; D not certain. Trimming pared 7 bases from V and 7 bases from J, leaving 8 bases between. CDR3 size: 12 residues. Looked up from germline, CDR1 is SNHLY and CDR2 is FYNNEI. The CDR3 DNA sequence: TGTGCCAGCACCGAACCCAATTCACCCCTCCACTTT. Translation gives CASTEPNSPLHF.

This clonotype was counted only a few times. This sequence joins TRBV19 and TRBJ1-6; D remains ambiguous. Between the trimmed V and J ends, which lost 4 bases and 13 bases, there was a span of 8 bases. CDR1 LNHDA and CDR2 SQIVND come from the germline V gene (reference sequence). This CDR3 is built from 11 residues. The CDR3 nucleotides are TGTGCCAGTAGTAGGAATTTGCCCCTCCACTTT. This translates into CASSRNLPLHF.

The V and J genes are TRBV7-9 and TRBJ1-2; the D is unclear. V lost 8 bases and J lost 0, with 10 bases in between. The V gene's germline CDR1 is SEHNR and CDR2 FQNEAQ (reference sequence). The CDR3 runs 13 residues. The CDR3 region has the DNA TGTGCCAGCGGCATGACGACTAACTATGGCTACACCTTC. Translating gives CASGMTTNYGYTF.

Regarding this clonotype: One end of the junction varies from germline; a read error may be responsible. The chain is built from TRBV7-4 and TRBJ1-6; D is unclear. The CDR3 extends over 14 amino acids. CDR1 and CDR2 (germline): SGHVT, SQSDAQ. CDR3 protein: CASSVRDYNSPLHF. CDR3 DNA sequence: TGCGCCAGCAGCGTCCGGGACTATAATTCACCCCTCCACTTT. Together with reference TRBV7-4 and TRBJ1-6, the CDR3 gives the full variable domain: GAGVSQSPRYKVAKRGRDVALRCDSISGHVTLYWYRQTLGQGSEVLTYSQSDAQRDKSGRPSGRFSAERPERSVSTLKIQRTEQGDSAVYLCASSVRDYNSPLHFGNGTRLTVT.

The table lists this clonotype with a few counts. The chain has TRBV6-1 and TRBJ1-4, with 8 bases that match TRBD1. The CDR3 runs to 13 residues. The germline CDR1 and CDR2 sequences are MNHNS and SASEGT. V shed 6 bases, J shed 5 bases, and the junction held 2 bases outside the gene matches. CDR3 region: CASRQGENEKLFF. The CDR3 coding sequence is TGTGCCAGCAGACAGGGGGAGAATGAAAAACTGTTTTTT.

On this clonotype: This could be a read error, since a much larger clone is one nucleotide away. The CDR3 loop reads CSAGGQIQETQYF. In DNA, the CDR3 is TGCAGTGCTGGAGGGCAGATCCAAGAGACCCAGTACTTC. The genes are TRBV20-1 and TRBJ2-5; a weak D match, TRBD2 (6 bases). V was clipped by 5 bases and J by 1 base, with 11 bases between them. The CDR3 has 13 amino acids. Germline V CDR1 and CDR2: DFQATT, SNEGSKA (reference sequence).

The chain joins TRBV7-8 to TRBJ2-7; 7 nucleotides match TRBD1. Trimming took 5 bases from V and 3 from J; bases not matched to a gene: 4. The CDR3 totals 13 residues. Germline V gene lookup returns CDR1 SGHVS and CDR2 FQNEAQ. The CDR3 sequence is CASSVWTGYEQYF. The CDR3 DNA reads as TGTGCCAGCAGCGTTTGGACAGGCTACGAGCAGTACTTC.

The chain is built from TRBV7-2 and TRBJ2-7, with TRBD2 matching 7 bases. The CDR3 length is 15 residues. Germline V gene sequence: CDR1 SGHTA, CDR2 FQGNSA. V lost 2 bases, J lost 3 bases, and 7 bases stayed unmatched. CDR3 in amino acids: CASSLTRDYGYEQYF. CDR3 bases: TGTGCCAGCAGCTTAACCAGGGACTATGGCTACGAGCAGTACTTC.

The CDR3 spells CASSLNRFAGYTF. The CDR3 bases are TGTGCCAGCAGTTTAAACCGATTCGCTGGCTACACCTTC. The chain uses TRBV12-3 or TRBV12-4 and TRBJ1-2; no clear D gene. The CDR3 sequence is 13 residues long. Trimming took off 2 bases at V and 7 bases at J, with 11 bases between the two ends.

The CDR3 DNA reads as TGCAGCAGTTTGAGGGTCTCTGGGGCCAACGTCCTGACTTTC. This encodes CSSLRVSGANVLTF. The V gene is TRBV29-1, the J gene TRBJ2-6, with D possibly TRBD2 on 5 matching bases. This CDR3 region has 14 residues. V gave up 8 bases and J gave up 0 bases, with 11 bases separating them. Germline V gene sequence: CDR1 SQVTM, CDR2 ANQGSEA.

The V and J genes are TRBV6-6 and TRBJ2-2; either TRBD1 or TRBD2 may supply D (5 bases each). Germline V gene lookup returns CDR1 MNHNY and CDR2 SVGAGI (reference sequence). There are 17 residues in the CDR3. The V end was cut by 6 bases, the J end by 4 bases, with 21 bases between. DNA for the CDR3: TGTGCCAGCAGCCCAGCAGGGCAGCGGCGATTCACCGGGGAGCTGTTTTTT. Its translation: CASSPAGQRRFTGELFF.

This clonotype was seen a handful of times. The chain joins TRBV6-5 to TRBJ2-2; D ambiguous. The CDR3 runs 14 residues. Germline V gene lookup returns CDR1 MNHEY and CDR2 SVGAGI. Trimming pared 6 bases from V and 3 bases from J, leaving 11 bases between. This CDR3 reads CASSPSSDTGELFF. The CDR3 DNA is TGTGCCAGCAGCCCCAGTAGTGACACCGGGGAGCTGTTTTTT.

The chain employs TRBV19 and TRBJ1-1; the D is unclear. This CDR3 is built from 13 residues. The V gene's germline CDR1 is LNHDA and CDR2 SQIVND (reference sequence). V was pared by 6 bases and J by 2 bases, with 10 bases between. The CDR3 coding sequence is TGTGCCAGTAGAGTCTTTGAAAACACTGAAGCTTTCTTT. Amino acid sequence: CASRVFENTEAFF.

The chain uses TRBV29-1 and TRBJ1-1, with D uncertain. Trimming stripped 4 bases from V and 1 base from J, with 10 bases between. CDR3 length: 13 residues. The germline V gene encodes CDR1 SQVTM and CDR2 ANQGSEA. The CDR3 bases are TGCAGCGTTGTTCGTACAACGAACACTGAAGCTTTCTTT. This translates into CSVVRTTNTEAFF. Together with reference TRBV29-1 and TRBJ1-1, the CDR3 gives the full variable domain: SAVISQKPSRDICQRGTSLTIQCQVDSQVTMMFWYRQQPGQSLTLIATANQGSEATYESGFVIDKFPISRPNLTFSTLTVSNMSPEDSSIYLCSVVRTTNTEAFFGQGTRLTVV.

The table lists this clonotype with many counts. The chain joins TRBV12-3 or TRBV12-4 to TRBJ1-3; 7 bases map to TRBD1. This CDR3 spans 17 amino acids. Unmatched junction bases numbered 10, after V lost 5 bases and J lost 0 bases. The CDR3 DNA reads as TGTGCCAGCAGTCTACGGACAGGAATGAGCTCTGGAAACACCATATATTTT. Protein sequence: CASSLRTGMSSGNTIYF.

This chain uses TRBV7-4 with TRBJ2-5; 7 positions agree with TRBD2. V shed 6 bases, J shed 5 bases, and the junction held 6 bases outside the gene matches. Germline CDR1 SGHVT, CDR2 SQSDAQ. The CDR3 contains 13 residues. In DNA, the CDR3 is TGTGCCAGCAGGCGGGGGTCGGTTGAGACCCAGTACTTC. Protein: CASRRGSVETQYF. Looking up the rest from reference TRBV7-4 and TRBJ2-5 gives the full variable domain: GAGVSQSPRYKVAKRGRDVALRCDSISGHVTLYWYRQTLGQGSEVLTYSQSDAQRDKSGRPSGRFSAERPERSVSTLKIQRTEQGDSAVYLCASRRGSVETQYFGPGTRLLVL.

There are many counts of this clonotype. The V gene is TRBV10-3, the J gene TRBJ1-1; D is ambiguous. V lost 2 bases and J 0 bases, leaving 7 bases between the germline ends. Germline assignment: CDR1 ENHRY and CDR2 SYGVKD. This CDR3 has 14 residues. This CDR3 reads CAISEPHMNTEAFF. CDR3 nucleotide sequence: TGTGCCATCAGTGAGCCCCATATGAACACTGAAGCTTTCTTT.